Shown below are 19 T cell receptor beta chains from a single sample sequenced in a study of blood T cell repertoires in COVID-19. The data were produced by immunoSEQ multiplex PCR, yet TCRdb's version contains in-frame clones alone and is incomplete. This sample yields hundreds of thousands of clones, of which 80% to 90% are seen a single time; under 10% belongs to the top ten. The sequenced material came from PBMCs or T cells enriched from blood (not recorded which). The receptors originated from a man aged 35-49 years who had recovered from COVID-19.

This clone has at least ten counts. The chain recombines TRBV30 with TRBJ1-2; unclear D gene. This CDR3 has 13 amino acids. V lost 2 bases to trimming and J lost 4 bases, with 11 bases between them. Germline-derived CDR1 and CDR2 are GTSNPN and SVGIG (reference sequence). The CDR3 loop is CAWSLERLYGYTF. The CDR3 DNA reads TGTGCCTGGAGTTTAGAGCGACTCTATGGCTACACCTTC.

V is TRBV7-2 and J is TRBJ1-5, with no clear D. The CDR3 contains 13 residues. CDR1 and CDR2 (germline): SGHTA, FQGNSA. Trimming took 2 bases from V and 6 from J, leaving 8 bases between them. The CDR3 coding sequence is TGTGCCAGCAGCTTATTTTCGGGTCAGCCCCAGCATTTT. Translated: CASSLFSGQPQHF.

The sample holds a few counts of this clone. The chain joins TRBV7-8 to TRBJ2-1; 11 bases match TRBD2. The germline V gene has CDR1 SGHVS and CDR2 FQNEAQ. The length of the CDR3 is 17 residues. V dropped 6 bases and J dropped 5; count of bases not matched to a gene: 12. The CDR3 DNA reads TGTGCCAGCAGAACTAGCGGGGGCTATACACGCAACAATGAGCAGTTCTTC. Encoded protein: CASRTSGGYTRNNEQFF. Using reference TRBV7-8 and TRBJ2-1 for the parts outside the CDR3, the full variable domain is GAGVSQSPRYKVAKRGQDVALRCDPISGHVSLFWYQQALGQGPEFLTYFQNEAQLDKSGLPSDRFFAERPEGSVSTLKIQRTQQEDSAVYLCASRTSGGYTRNNEQFFGPGTRLTVL.

This clone was seen just once. This sequence joins TRBV28 and TRBJ2-5, with 7 bases matching TRBD2. This CDR3 spans 15 amino acids. V trimming: 3 bases; J trimming: 1 base; junction bases outside the gene matches: 5. Germline assignment: CDR1 MDHEN and CDR2 SYDVKM. The CDR3 loop reads CASSFFASGQETQYF. The CDR3 region has the DNA TGTGCCAGCAGTTTTTTCGCTAGCGGCCAAGAGACCCAGTACTTC.

The chain links TRBV19 to TRBJ2-1, with D possibly being TRBD2 (7 bases). From germline, CDR1 is LNHDA and CDR2 SQIVND (reference sequence). There are 13 residues in the CDR3. V was clipped by 5 bases and J by 9 bases, with 14 bases between them. The CDR3 coding sequence is TGTGCCAGTAGTCTTAGGGGGGGAGGTGAGCAGTTCTTC. It translates to CASSLRGGGEQFF.

The table lists this clone with a few counts. The genes are TRBV4-3 and TRBJ2-7; the D gene is possibly TRBD1 (6 bases). Between the trimmed V and J ends, which lost 4 bases and 7 bases, there was a span of 14 bases. Germline V gene sequence: CDR1 LGHNA, CDR2 YSLEER. The CDR3 totals 13 residues. This CDR3 is CASSRRGQGEQYF. The CDR3 nucleotides read TGCGCCAGCAGCCGGAGAGGCCAGGGGGAGCAGTACTTC.

The chain couples TRBV7-2 to TRBJ2-4, with D perhaps TRBD2 (5 bases). CDR3 size: 17 residues. CDR1 and CDR2 from the germline V gene are SGHTA and FQGNSA. V shed 3 bases and J shed 0 bases, with 15 bases lying between them. The CDR3 DNA is TGTGCCAGCAGCTTTGGCCAGAGGGCCTTAGCCAAAAACATTCAGTACTTC. Encoded protein: CASSFGQRALAKNIQYF.

The chain uses TRBV3-1 (or the pseudogene TRBV3-2) and TRBJ1-1, with TRBD1 as a possible D gene (5 bases). This CDR3 region has 16 residues. Germline V gene sequence: CDR1 LGHDT, CDR2 YNNKEL (reference sequence). V was cut by 1 base and J by 1 base, with 13 bases left in between. CDR3 in DNA: TGTGCCAGCAGCCAAGGATGGGAGGGGACGAACACTGAAGCTTTCTTT. Translating gives CASSQGWEGTNTEAFF.

The chain is built from TRBV19 and TRBJ1-2; TRBD1 might be the D (5 bases). The length of the CDR3 is 15 residues. The germline V gene encodes CDR1 LNHDA and CDR2 SQIVND (reference sequence). V was pared by 6 bases and J by 4 bases, with 18 bases between. The CDR3 loop is CASSDVVGVGYGYTF. The CDR3 nucleotides are TGTGCCAGTAGCGACGTGGTAGGGGTTGGCTATGGCTACACCTTC.

V usage is TRBV11-3 and J usage is TRBJ2-1; no clear D gene. This CDR3 is built from 13 residues. With 5 bases removed from V and 4 bases from J, the gap between germline ends came to 9 bases. Germline lookup yields CDR1 SGHNT and CDR2 YENEEA. The CDR3 sequence: CASSLGPYNEQFF. The CDR3 nucleotides are TGTGCCAGCAGCCTAGGGCCGTACAATGAGCAGTTCTTC.

This rearrangement joins TRBV27 to TRBJ2-2; TRBD2 aligns across 9 bases. The CDR3 is 16 residues long. Unmatched junction bases numbered 9, after V lost 5 bases and J lost 5 bases. CDR1 is MNHEY, CDR2 SMNVEV, per germline (reference sequence). The CDR3 reads CASSTYSGGGTGELFF. The CDR3 DNA sequence: TGTGCCAGCAGTACCTATAGCGGGGGCGGGACCGGGGAGCTGTTTTTT.

V usage is TRBV7-9 and J usage is TRBJ1-3, with D unclear. The CDR3 runs to 18 residues. Germline CDR1 and CDR2: SEHNR and FQNEAQ (reference sequence). With 1 base removed from V and 0 bases from J, the gap between germline ends came to 16 bases. This CDR3 reads CASSLEPTGVGSGNTIYF. The CDR3 DNA reads as TGTGCCAGCAGCTTAGAACCGACCGGGGTTGGCTCTGGAAACACCATATATTTT.

This clone has a single count. This sequence joins TRBV6-5 and TRBJ1-2; D may be TRBD1 (6 bases). Germline assignment: CDR1 MNHEY and CDR2 SVGAGI. The CDR3 covers 12 residues. V was pared by 6 bases and J by 7 bases, with 12 bases between. The chain's CDR3 is CASSWGRGGYTF. In nucleotides, the CDR3 is TGTGCCAGCAGCTGGGGGCGCGGTGGCTACACCTTC.

The chain joins TRBV12-5 to TRBJ2-1, with a possible D match to TRBD1 (5 bases). The CDR3 length is 14 residues. V shed 2 bases and J shed 3 bases, with 8 bases lying between them. Germline V CDR1 and CDR2: LGHNT, FRNRAP. CDR3: CASGLPDSYNEQFF. CDR3 sequence (DNA): TGTGCTAGTGGTTTGCCCGACAGCTACAATGAGCAGTTCTTC.

This clone was recorded a few times. The chain links TRBV29-1 to TRBJ2-3; TRBD2 matches at 13 bases. The CDR3 contains 13 residues. V trimming: 5 bases; J trimming: 10 bases; junction bases outside the gene matches: 6. Germline V gives CDR1 SQVTM, CDR2 ANQGSEA. CDR3 DNA: TGCAGCGTTTCACCCGGGACTAGCGGGGCGCAGTATTTT. Its translation: CSVSPGTSGAQYF.

The chain combines TRBV4-1 with TRBJ1-1, with D unclear. Trimming stripped 6 bases from V and 1 base from J, with 12 bases between. Per the germline V gene, CDR1 is MGHRA and CDR2 is YSYEKL. This CDR3 comprises 14 residues. The CDR3 nucleotides read TGCGCCAGCAGACCGGACCGGGGGAACACTGAAGCTTTCTTT. Its translation: CASRPDRGNTEAFF.

The chain uses TRBV27 and TRBJ1-6, with TRBD1 matching 8 bases. This CDR3 comprises 15 residues. The germline V gene has CDR1 MNHEY and CDR2 SMNVEV (reference sequence). Unmatched junction bases numbered 5, after V lost 6 bases and J lost 4 bases. This CDR3 is CASRRTGYYNSPLHF. Written as DNA, the CDR3 is TGTGCCAGCAGACGGACAGGGTATTATAATTCACCCCTCCACTTT.

The chain carries TRBV9 and TRBJ2-3, with 9 bases fitting TRBD1. Germline-derived CDR1 and CDR2 are SGDLS and YYNGEE. The CDR3 sequence is 16 residues long. V shed 4 bases, J shed 3 bases, and the junction held 9 bases outside the gene matches. CDR3 residues: CASSFKTGGFTDTQYF. CDR3 DNA sequence: TGTGCCAGCAGCTTCAAAACAGGGGGCTTTACAGATACGCAGTATTTT.

The chain employs TRBV14 and TRBJ2-1, with D maybe TRBD2 (5 bases). The V gene's germline CDR1 is SGHDN and CDR2 FVKESK. Trimming removed 0 bases at V and 7 bases at J, with 10 bases between. CDR3 length: 14 amino acids. The CDR3: CASSQELSGNEQFF. In DNA form, the CDR3 reads TGTGCCAGCAGCCAAGAGTTAAGCGGAAATGAGCAGTTCTTC.